Listed below are T cell receptor beta chains from one sample, sequenced in a study of spatial heterogeneity in lung cancer. MiXCR was run by TCRdb on the 5' RACE reads, yielding one entry per CDR3 protein. This sample has around 32,000 distinct CDR3 sequences, with around 9.3% found just once. The source material was PBMCs, sampled at follow-up. The receptors derive from a female donor with early-stage non-small cell lung cancer. CDR3s include the opening cysteine and the closing phenylalanine or tryptophan. A D gene is named only where the DNA matches it firmly. The listing skips clone size in some rows; elsewhere it reads once, few, many or a size class.

clone_size,j_call,v_call,d_call,cdr3_nt,cdr3_aa
many,TRBJ2-4,TRBV7-9,.,TGTGCCAGCAGCCCGAGGTCGGACATTCAGTACTTC,CASSPRSDIQYF
many,TRBJ2-4,TRBV19,TRBD1,TGTGCCAGTGCCCAACAGGGGGGCAAAAACATTCAGTACTTC,CASAQQGGKNIQYF
few,TRBJ2-1,TRBV20-1,.,TGCAGTGCCGGGGTAGGCAATGAGCAGTTCTTC,CSAGVGNEQFF
.,TRBJ2-1,TRBV29-1,TRBD2,TGCAGCGTTGATAGGACTAGCGGCAATGAGCAGTTCTTC,CSVDRTSGNEQFF
many,TRBJ2-1,TRBV12-3/TRBV12-4,TRBD1,TGTGCCAGCAGTTGGGGACAGGGGGTGGCTGAGCAGTTCTTC,CASSWGQGVAEQFF
many,TRBJ1-4,TRBV5-1,.,TGCGCCAGCAGCTTGAGTACGGGTGAAGAAAAACTGTTTTTT,CASSLSTGEEKLFF
few,TRBJ1-4,TRBV28,.,TGTGCCAGCAGTTTGGGGGGCGCAACTAATGAAAAACTGTTTTTT,CASSLGGATNEKLFF
few,TRBJ2-2,TRBV7-2,TRBD1,TGTGCCAGCAGCTCAACGGGACAGGGCTTGAACACCGGGGAGCTGTTTTTT,CASSSTGQGLNTGELFF
many,TRBJ2-5,TRBV4-2,TRBD2,TGTGCCAGCAGCCAAGATTTCCTAGCGGGGGACATACAAGAGACCCAGTACTTC,CASSQDFLAGDIQETQYF
many,TRBJ1-1,TRBV10-3,TRBD1,TGTGCCATCAGGCGACAGGGAAGGATGGGGAACACTGAAGCTTTCTTT,CAIRRQGRMGNTEAFF
.,TRBJ2-3,TRBV10-3,TRBD2,TGTGCCATCAGTGAGTCGGTTGTAGGACTAGCGGACACAGATACGCAGTATTTT,CAISESVVGLADTDTQYF
many,TRBJ1-1,TRBV7-6,.,TGTGCCAGCAGCTTAGGACAGGCCGGGTACGAAGCTTTCTTT,CASSLGQAGYEAFF
.,TRBJ2-7,TRBV9,TRBD1,TGTGCCAGCAGCGACGGGGACAGGGCATCCTACGAGCAGTACTTC,CASSDGDRASYEQYF
.,TRBJ1-5,TRBV5-1,.,TGCGCCAGCAGCTTGGAACCAGGGGCGAAGCAGCCCCAGCATTTT,CASSLEPGAKQPQHF
many,TRBJ2-1,TRBV9,.,TGTGCCAGCAGCGTAGATGGGGCAGCCTACAATGAGCAGTTCTTC,CASSVDGAAYNEQFF
medium-sized,TRBJ1-2,TRBV6-5,TRBD1,TGTGCCAGCAGTTACTCCGTGACAGGGCAATATGGCTACACCTTC,CASSYSVTGQYGYTF
many,TRBJ2-3,TRBV29-1,TRBD1,TGCAGCGTCCGCCGGGACAGGCAGAAGTATTTT,CSVRRDRQKYF
.,TRBJ2-3,TRBV7-9,.,TGTGCCAGCAGCCCACTGGGTTTTGCGGACAAAACGGGAGATACGCAGTATTTT,CASSPLGFADKTGDTQYF
.,TRBJ2-7,TRBV7-9,.,TGTGCCAGCAGCTTGGGACTTGCCTACGAGCAGTACTTC,CASSLGLAYEQYF
few,TRBJ2-7,TRBV7-2,TRBD2,TGTGCCAGCAGCTTCTTTTCTGGCGGGGGCTACGAGCAGTACTTC,CASSFFSGGGYEQYF
many,TRBJ2-3,TRBV19,.,TGTGCCAGTGAGGGCGGGGATACGCAGTATTTT,CASEGGDTQYF
many,TRBJ2-2,TRBV28,.,TGTGCCAGCGGCGCCACCGGGGAGCTGTTTTTT,CASGATGELFF
few,TRBJ2-3,TRBV28,TRBD2,TGTGCCAGCAGTGCTAGCGGGAGGACAGATACGCAGTATTTT,CASSASGRTDTQYF
few,TRBJ2-2,TRBV19,.,TGTGCCAGTAGTCCAGGGGTGGGTCTGTTTTTT,CASSPGVGLFF
many,TRBJ2-2,TRBV29-1,.,TGCAGCGTTGTTTGGGAGCACACCGGGGAGCTGTTTTTT,CSVVWEHTGELFF
many,TRBJ2-3,TRBV7-9,.,TGTGCCAGCAGCACCAGGGGCCAGGGGACAGATACGCAGTATTTT,CASSTRGQGTDTQYF
many,TRBJ2-4,TRBV28,.,TGTGCCAGCAGCCAGTCTAAAAACATTCAGTACTTC,CASSQSKNIQYF
many,TRBJ2-7,TRBV4-2,TRBD1,TGTGCCAGCAGCGGGCCCAGCTCGACAGGGGGACTCTACGAGCAGTACTTC,CASSGPSSTGGLYEQYF
.,TRBJ1-2,TRBV2,.,TGTGCCAGCAGTGATACTGACGGATACTATGGCTACACCTTC,CASSDTDGYYGYTF
few,TRBJ2-7,TRBV6-1,TRBD1,TGTGCCAGCAGTGAATCAGGACAGGGGGCCCACGAGCAGTACTTC,CASSESGQGAHEQYF
many,TRBJ1-5,TRBV19,.,TGTGCCAGTAGTACCCGTCGGGCAGGAGAGAATAGCAATCAGCCCCAGCATTTT,CASSTRRAGENSNQPQHF
few,TRBJ2-3,TRBV29-1,.,TGCAGCGTTGAGGCAGATACGCAGTATTTT,CSVEADTQYF
few,TRBJ2-4,TRBV6-5,.,TGTGCCAGCAGTCCCGGACGTATACGAGACAAAAACATTCAGTACTTC,CASSPGRIRDKNIQYF
many,TRBJ1-6,TRBV7-2,.,TGTGCCAGCAGCTCTTCGGGGGGGCCGTATTCACCCCTCCACTTT,CASSSSGGPYSPLHF
.,TRBJ2-7,TRBV4-1,.,TGCGCCAGCAGCCCTAACGGGGACGAGCAGTACTTC,CASSPNGDEQYF
few,TRBJ2-1,TRBV12-3/TRBV12-4,.,TGTGCCAGCAGTTCAGACATGTACAATGAGCAGTTCTTC,CASSSDMYNEQFF
few,TRBJ1-5,TRBV27,.,TGTGCCAGCAGCCCCGGCATTGGCAATCAGCCCCAGCATTTT,CASSPGIGNQPQHF
many,TRBJ2-3,TRBV7-6,.,TGTGCCAGCACCCCTGGGAGCTGGGCAGATACGCAGTATTTT,CASTPGSWADTQYF
few,TRBJ1-1,TRBV12-3/TRBV12-4,.,TGTGCCAGCAGATCAGAGAGGGACCTGAACACTGAAGCTTTCTTT,CASRSERDLNTEAFF
many,TRBJ2-6,TRBV27,.,TGTGCCAGCAGCGGACAGAGCGGGGCCAACGTCCTGACTTTC,CASSGQSGANVLTF
.,TRBJ2-3,TRBV9,.,TGTGCCAGCAGCCCGTACGTCGGCCGCACGCGCAGGGAAGGGCAGTATTTT,CASSPYVGRTRREGQYF
many,TRBJ2-7,TRBV5-4,.,TGTGCCAGCAGCTTGGATAACCTCTACGAGCAGTACTTC,CASSLDNLYEQYF
many,TRBJ2-5,TRBV7-7,TRBD2,TGTGCCAGCAGCCGTAGCGGGGGGCTCCAAGAGACCCAGTACTTC,CASSRSGGLQETQYF
many,TRBJ2-7,TRBV6-6,.,TGTGCCAGCAGAACAGGGAGTAGCGAGCAGTACTTC,CASRTGSSEQYF
many,TRBJ1-1,TRBV19,.,TGTGCCAGTAGTATAGGGTTGACAGCATCAGCTTTCTTT,CASSIGLTASAFF
few,TRBJ1-1,TRBV7-8,.,TGTGCCAGCAGCGATCCGCGGCAGCACACTGAAGCTTTCTTT,CASSDPRQHTEAFF
many,TRBJ2-1,TRBV19,TRBD2,TGTGCCAGTAGTATAGCTAGCGGGGGGAACAATGAGCAGTTCTTC,CASSIASGGNNEQFF
many,TRBJ1-6,TRBV5-1,.,TGCGCCAGCAGCTTGGTACCCCGGGAGTATAATTCACCCCTCCACTTT,CASSLVPREYNSPLHF
few,TRBJ1-2,TRBV24-1,TRBD1,TGTGCCACCAGTGACCGGGGACAGGGGAACTATGGCTACACCTTC,CATSDRGQGNYGYTF
many,TRBJ2-7,TRBV7-9,TRBD2,TGTGCCAGCAGTCAAGCGGGGACGCTTGACGAGCAGTACTTC,CASSQAGTLDEQYF
many,TRBJ2-5,TRBV6-2/TRBV6-3,TRBD1,TGTGCCAGCAGACAAGCCGGGACAGGGGGCCGGGAGACCCAGTACTTC,CASRQAGTGGRETQYF
.,TRBJ1-3,TRBV11-2,.,TGTGCCAGCAGCCTCCAAAACACCATATATTTT,CASSLQNTIYF
many,TRBJ2-7,TRBV6-4,.,TGTGCCAGCAGTCGGGACCCGGAGGGCGAGCAGTACTTC,CASSRDPEGEQYF
many,TRBJ1-1,TRBV4-1,.,TGCGCCAGCAGCCAAGTGGGATCCATGAACACTGAAGCTTTCTTT,CASSQVGSMNTEAFF
few,TRBJ2-3,TRBV7-9,.,TGTGCCAGCAGCCCCGACCCAACAGAAACAGATACGCAGTATTTT,CASSPDPTETDTQYF
few,TRBJ2-2,TRBV11-2,TRBD2,TGTGCCAGCAGCCCGCCCTCCGCGGGGGGGAGCGGGGAGCTGTTTTTT,CASSPPSAGGSGELFF
many,TRBJ2-4,TRBV5-4,.,TGTGCCAGCAGCTTGGAACAGACCATTCAGTACTTC,CASSLEQTIQYF
.,TRBJ2-1,TRBV28,TRBD2,TGTGCCAGCGGGTCGGGGGGGCCTTACAATGAGCAGTTCTTC,CASGSGGPYNEQFF
many,TRBJ2-6,TRBV27,.,TGTGCCAGCTGCTCGACAGCCCCCTCTGGGGCCAACGTCCTGACTTTC,CASCSTAPSGANVLTF
.,TRBJ2-2,TRBV7-8,.,TGTGCCAGCAGCTTAGCGGCGGGGGAGCTGTTTTTT,CASSLAAGELFF